This is a list of T cell receptor beta chains from one sample in a study of blood T cells in healthy people across ages. TCRdb re-called the 5' RACE reads with MiXCR, one entry per CDR3 protein. The sample lists roughly 1.7 million distinct CDR3 sequences, roughly 32% occurring once. The sample taken for sequencing was blood. The receptors were sampled from a woman aged 25 to 39 in good health. Both conserved end residues are part of each CDR3. Fields, in order: V gene, J gene, D gene, clone size, CDR3 protein, CDR3 DNA. D genes are given only for firm matches. Size is omitted from some rows. Given values are once, few, many or a class for expanded clones.

v_call: TRBV13
j_call: TRBJ2-1
d_call: TRBD2
clone_size: -
cdr3_aa: CASSLVAGFGWNEQFF
cdr3_nt: TGTGCCAGCAGCTTGGTAGCGGGATTTGGCTGGAATGAGCAGTTCTTC

v_call: TRBV3-1
j_call: TRBJ2-7
d_call: -
clone_size: -
cdr3_aa: CASSQNRGGEQYF
cdr3_nt: TGTGCCAGCAGCCAGAACAGGGGGGGCGAGCAGTACTTC

v_call: TRBV3-1
j_call: TRBJ2-2
d_call: -
clone_size: -
cdr3_aa: CASSSYGHDFPGELFF
cdr3_nt: TGTGCCAGCAGCTCTTACGGCCACGACTTTCCCGGGGAGCTGTTTTTT

v_call: TRBV7-9
j_call: TRBJ1-2
d_call: -
clone_size: few
cdr3_aa: CASSLGERDGYTF
cdr3_nt: TGTGCCAGCAGCTTAGGGGAGAGGGATGGCTACACCTTC

v_call: TRBV6-2/TRBV6-3
j_call: TRBJ1-2
d_call: TRBD1
clone_size: -
cdr3_aa: CTSSYADRGGSGYTF
cdr3_nt: TGTACCAGCAGTTACGCCGACAGGGGCGGTAGTGGTTACACCTTC

v_call: TRBV7-2
j_call: TRBJ2-3
d_call: TRBD1
clone_size: -
cdr3_aa: CASSYTGTATDTQYF
cdr3_nt: TGTGCCAGCAGCTATACCGGGACAGCCACAGATACGCAGTATTTT

v_call: TRBV29-1
j_call: TRBJ1-1
d_call: -
clone_size: -
cdr3_aa: CSVDPGGTEAFF
cdr3_nt: TGCAGCGTAGACCCGGGGGGCACTGAAGCTTTCTTT

v_call: TRBV2
j_call: TRBJ2-7
d_call: -
clone_size: few
cdr3_aa: CASSPKLTDGEQYF
cdr3_nt: TGTGCCAGCAGTCCAAAATTAACAGACGGCGAGCAGTACTTC

v_call: TRBV7-6
j_call: TRBJ2-3
d_call: -
clone_size: -
cdr3_aa: CASSLTTGGYTDTQYF
cdr3_nt: TGTGCCAGCAGCTTAACGACGGGGGGCTACACAGATACGCAGTATTTT

v_call: TRBV14
j_call: TRBJ1-1
d_call: -
clone_size: -
cdr3_aa: CASSQLGGGLNTEAFF
cdr3_nt: TGTGCCAGCAGCCAATTAGGAGGGGGGCTGAACACTGAAGCTTTCTTT

v_call: TRBV4-1
j_call: TRBJ1-1
d_call: TRBD1
clone_size: -
cdr3_aa: CASSQVDRGAEAFF
cdr3_nt: TGCGCCAGCAGCCAAGTAGACAGGGGGGCTGAAGCTTTCTTT

v_call: TRBV28
j_call: TRBJ1-4
d_call: -
clone_size: few
cdr3_aa: CAVQGFGAATNEKLFF
cdr3_nt: TGTGCCGTACAGGGATTTGGCGCAGCAACTAATGAAAAACTGTTTTTT

v_call: TRBV20-1
j_call: TRBJ1-1
d_call: -
clone_size: -
cdr3_aa: CSAATENTEAFF
cdr3_nt: TGCAGTGCAGCAACAGAGAACACTGAAGCTTTCTTT

v_call: TRBV6-6
j_call: TRBJ1-2
d_call: -
clone_size: few
cdr3_aa: CASSYSRHRVPNYGYTF
cdr3_nt: TGTGCCAGCAGTTACTCTAGACACAGGGTTCCCAACTATGGCTACACCTTC

v_call: TRBV29-1
j_call: TRBJ2-5
d_call: -
clone_size: -
cdr3_aa: CSVGSSASTQYF
cdr3_nt: TGCAGCGTTGGATCATCGGCTAGCACCCAGTACTTC

v_call: TRBV7-2
j_call: TRBJ2-7
d_call: TRBD1
clone_size: -
cdr3_aa: CASTLGRGREQYF
cdr3_nt: TGTGCCAGCACCCTCGGCAGGGGGCGCGAGCAGTACTTC

v_call: TRBV18
j_call: TRBJ1-2
d_call: TRBD1
clone_size: -
cdr3_aa: CASRQGPNYGYTF
cdr3_nt: TGTGCCAGTCGACAGGGACCTAACTATGGCTACACCTTC

v_call: TRBV12-3/TRBV12-4
j_call: TRBJ2-1
d_call: -
clone_size: few
cdr3_aa: CASSLLAVNEQFF
cdr3_nt: TGTGCCAGCAGTTTACTAGCAGTAAATGAGCAGTTCTTC

v_call: TRBV9
j_call: TRBJ2-7
d_call: -
clone_size: -
cdr3_aa: CASSGGADTYEQYF
cdr3_nt: TGTGCCAGCAGCGGAGGGGCGGATACCTACGAGCAGTACTTC

v_call: TRBV5-1
j_call: TRBJ2-7
d_call: -
clone_size: -
cdr3_aa: CASSLAGQPGINEQYF
cdr3_nt: TGCGCCAGCAGCTTGGCGGGGCAGCCCGGGATCAACGAGCAGTACTTC

v_call: TRBV5-1
j_call: TRBJ2-7
d_call: -
clone_size: -
cdr3_aa: CATMGSPDYEQYF
cdr3_nt: TGCGCCACCATGGGGTCCCCGGACTACGAGCAGTACTTC

v_call: TRBV27
j_call: TRBJ2-7
d_call: -
clone_size: -
cdr3_aa: CASSLPTGGEQYF
cdr3_nt: TGTGCCAGCAGTTTACCCACAGGCGGCGAGCAGTACTTC

v_call: TRBV20-1
j_call: TRBJ2-5
d_call: -
clone_size: few
cdr3_aa: CSARDLRVQETQYF
cdr3_nt: TGCAGTGCTAGAGATTTGAGGGTACAAGAGACCCAGTACTTC

v_call: TRBV27
j_call: TRBJ2-3
d_call: -
clone_size: few
cdr3_aa: CASIPVGRSTDTQYF
cdr3_nt: TGTGCCAGCATACCTGTTGGGCGTAGCACAGATACGCAGTATTTT

v_call: TRBV12-3/TRBV12-4
j_call: TRBJ2-6
d_call: -
clone_size: many
cdr3_aa: CASSLHRDGSGANVLTF
cdr3_nt: TGTGCCAGCAGTTTACACAGGGATGGGTCTGGGGCCAACGTCCTGACTTTC

v_call: TRBV28
j_call: TRBJ2-7
d_call: -
clone_size: many
cdr3_aa: CASSLFQGSYEQYF
cdr3_nt: TGTGCCAGCAGCTTGTTCCAGGGTTCCTACGAGCAGTACTTC